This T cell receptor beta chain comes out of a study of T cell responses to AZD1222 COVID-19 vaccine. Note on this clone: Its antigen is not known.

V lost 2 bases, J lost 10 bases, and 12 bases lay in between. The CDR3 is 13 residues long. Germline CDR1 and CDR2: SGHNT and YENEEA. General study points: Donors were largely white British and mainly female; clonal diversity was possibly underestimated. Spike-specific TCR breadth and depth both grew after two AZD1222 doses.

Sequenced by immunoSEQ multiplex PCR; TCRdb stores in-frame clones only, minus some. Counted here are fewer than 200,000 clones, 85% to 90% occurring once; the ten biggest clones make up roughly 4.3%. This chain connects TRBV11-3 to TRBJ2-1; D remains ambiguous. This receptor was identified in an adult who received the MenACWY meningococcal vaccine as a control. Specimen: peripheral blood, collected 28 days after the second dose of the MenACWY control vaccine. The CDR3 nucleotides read TGTGCCAGCAGCTTAAACCAGGAAGCCGAGCAGTTCTTC. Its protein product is CASSLNQEAEQFF.